This TCR beta chain was captured in a study of human T cells and chemical hapten exposure. Time point here: pre-sensitization, week 0. Treatment in this sample: therapeutic diphenylcyclopropenone sensitization with weekly scalp DPC. Ten or more counts support this clonotype. In TCRdb, the RACE reads were re-called with MiXCR into one record per CDR3 protein. The sample consists of 350,000 to 450,000 distinct CDR3 sequences, approximately 5% of them appearing once. V dropped 7 bases and J dropped 0 bases, with 10 bases sitting between them. CDR1 is LGHNT, CDR2 FRNRAP, per germline. The CDR3 has 14 residues.

V gene TRBV12-5 combines with J gene TRBJ2-1; tentative D call: TRBD2 (6 bases). The receptor was isolated from a woman aged 45-60 years with alopecia areata. Some clones in this sample may be carry-over from other donors' samples. The sample in question was whole blood, obtained in connection with sensitization to the hapten diphenylcyclopropenone (DPC). Written as DNA, the CDR3 is TGTGCTAGTGTAACGGGGGACTCCTACAATGAGCAGTTCTTC. Translated, it gives CASVTGDSYNEQFF.